This T cell receptor beta chain was identified in a study of blood T cell repertoires in COVID-19 (TCRdb year 2020). Study-wide context: The collaborator samples originated in the United States, Italy and Spain and spanned the acute and convalescent phases of COVID-19. Nearly every sample came with metadata listing a de-identified subject ID, COVID-19 status, age in years and sex. HLA class I and class II types, where available, came from metadata supplied by the sample provider rather than from assay-based typing. The material from the prospective study consisted of cDNA or gDNA derived from T cells, B-cell-depleted T cells, or PBMCs. The samples were drawn from two sources: the first 160 participants of the ongoing ImmuneRACE study, and 950 to 1,500 subjects contributed by 6 global collaborators. Deeply sampled blood TCRbeta repertoires from subjects exposed to, actively infected with, or recovered from COVID-19 were included in the dataset. The repertoires were released in a freely available public database meant as a resource for research on the immune response to SARS-CoV-2.

Regarding this clone: No antigen is known for it. No much larger clone exists at a distance of one base, and base qualities are not known.

Study-level results and caveats: Clinical and demographic metadata were provided uncurated, with the amount varying by source and participant.

In the prospective study, participants were about 18 to 90 years old, resided in 20 to 30 geographic areas of the United States, and were enrolled through a virtual design. To assign participants to cohorts, the prospective study relied on clinical history that participants themselves reported in a screening survey and a study questionnaire. Recovered participants in ImmuneRACE Cohort 3 were defined as having two consecutive negative NP/OP PCR tests, clearance from a healthcare professional, or resolution of symptoms. In the prospective study, whole blood, serum and a nasopharyngeal or oropharyngeal swab were collected from each participant by mobile phlebotomists. Participants in the prospective study had the option to provide additional blood draws and questionnaires over a roughly 2-month period. Before DNA extraction, prospective study blood samples were shipped either frozen or at room temperature.

TCRbeta CDR3 regions were amplified from genomic DNA using the immunoSEQ Assay, a bias-controlled multiplex PCR. Processing in the source paper ran as follows. The number of nucleated cells in each sample was estimated from the amplification of reference gene primers within the assay. To quantify the absolute abundance of each unique TCRbeta CDR3 rearrangement, sequence reads were collapsed and filtered. For each sample, productive Simpson clonality was calculated as the square root of Simpson's diversity index over productive rearrangements. Imported from immuneACCESS, the table was reduced by TCRdb to in-frame sequences with V and J called. These copies leave out some clones; in studies compared against another copy, an unresolved V gene accounts for under half, and the cause of the remainder is not known. The D gene and trimming were derived from the DNA, and the V and J assignments and clone size from that table. A total of about 160,000 clones appear in this sample, approximately 90% of them only once. Around 7% of the sample comes from the top ten.

What was sequenced was PBMCs or T cells enriched from blood (not recorded which). The source of this sequence is a woman aged 45-59 years who had recovered from COVID-19.

The DNA sequence is given as TGTGCCAGTAGGGGCTCGGGACCAGGGGAGAATGAAAAACTGTTTTTT. Translated, it gives CASRGSGPGENEKLFF. The chain uses TRBV19 and TRBJ1-4; TRBD1 is a weak D gene call, 6 bases matching. From cysteine to phenylalanine, the CDR3 is 16 amino acids long. Only the CDR3 part of the read is kept: 48 bases, read in frame from the first base. The germline V gene (reference sequence) provides CDR1 LNHDA and CDR2 SQIVND. Deletion took 6 bases off V and 5 bases off J, with a span of 19 bases between the germline ends. This CDR3, with the reference TRBV19 and TRBJ1-4 proteins standing in past its ends, gives the full variable domain DGGITQSPKYLFRKEGQNVTLSCEQNLNHDAMYWYRQDPGQGLRLIYYSQIVNDFQKGDIAEGYSVSREKKESFPLTVTSAQKNPTAFYLCASRGSGPGENEKLFFGSGTQLSVL.